This T cell receptor beta chain was retrieved from a study of human versus mouse CDR3 diversity and MHC coevolution. Study-wide points: Mice had fewer CDR3 deletions and insertions than humans on average. Human T cells underwent selection on a handful of different MHC II alleles. Humans had the largest estimated TCR beta repertoire, 1.5 million to 2 million clonotypes.

Naive CD4 T cells were sorted as CD45RO-negative, CD62L-positive. About this clone: As yet, its antigen is unknown.

Per the germline V gene, CDR1 is MGHRA and CDR2 is YSYEKL. The J segment lost 4 bases and the V segment lost 3 bases, leaving 7 bases of the junction unmatched. The CDR3 covers 16 residues. Sequencing used immunoSEQ multiplex PCR; TCRdb keeps in-frame clones, though not all of them. The sample has roughly 81,000 clones, approximately 92% seen once. The chain couples TRBV4-1 to TRBJ2-3, with 10 bases aligning to TRBD1. This clonotype originated in a person aged 30 to 70 in good health. The specimen was naive CD4+ T cells from blood. Subset of the sample: CD45RO-negative CD62L-positive naive CD4 T cells. The CDR3 protein is CASSHGDRGWADTQYF. In nucleotides, the CDR3 is TGCGCCAGCAGCCACGGGGACAGGGGATGGGCAGATACGCAGTATTTT.